Below, 20 T cell receptor beta chains from the same sample are listed, as sequenced in a study of early T cells in non-severe SARS-CoV-2 infection. TCRdb redid the calling of the 5' RACE reads with MiXCR, one entry per CDR3 protein. The profile covers around 64,000 distinct CDR3 sequences, with about 11% appearing a single time and around 5.8% taken by the ten largest. The sample consisted of whole blood. The receptors were sampled from an adult who was a healthcare worker with PCR-confirmed SARS-CoV-2 infection or an uninfected control (not recorded which).

This clonotype was detected a few times. CDR3 sequence reads: CASSQVIDGTQYF. In nucleotides, the CDR3 is TGTGCCAGCAGCCAAGTGATCGATGGGACCCAGTACTTC. This sequence joins TRBV4-2 and TRBJ2-5, with D unclear. With 1 base removed from V and 7 bases from J, the gap between germline ends came to 10 bases. The CDR3 sequence is 13 residues long. The germline gives CDR1 LGHNA, CDR2 YNFKEQ.

The chain uses TRBV29-1 and TRBJ2-1; 7 nucleotides agree with TRBD2. This CDR3 comprises 13 residues. CDR1 and CDR2 from the germline V gene are SQVTM and ANQGSEA. V shed 1 base, J shed 5 bases, and the junction held 2 bases outside the gene matches. This CDR3 reads CSVEVGGNNEQFF. Here the CDR3 DNA reads TGCAGCGTTGAAGTGGGGGGGAACAATGAGCAGTTCTTC.

This clonotype was counted a few times. The chain joins TRBV7-9 to TRBJ2-1; perhaps TRBD1 as D (5 bases). Germline CDR1 reads SEHNR; CDR2 reads FQNEAQ (reference sequence). CDR3 length equals 16 residues. Trimming removed 5 bases at V and 4 bases at J, with 18 bases between. CDR3 sequence (DNA): TGTGCCAGCAGCCAAGACCAGGGTATGCGTTACAATGAGCAGTTCTTC. It encodes CASSQDQGMRYNEQFF.

The chain combines TRBV14 with TRBJ2-5, with a possible D match to TRBD1 (6 bases). This CDR3 is 15 amino acids long. The germline V gene encodes CDR1 SGHDN and CDR2 FVKESK. The V end lost 4 bases, the J end lost 1 base, and 13 bases lay between the germline ends. The CDR3 region is CASSRVQGIQETQYF. As DNA, the CDR3 is TGTGCCAGCAGCCGCGTCCAGGGGATCCAAGAGACCCAGTACTTC. The full variable domain, rest sourced from reference TRBV14 and TRBJ2-5, is EAGVTQFPSHSVIEKGQTVTLRCDPISGHDNLYWYRRVMGKEIKFLLHFVKESKQDESGMPNNRFLAERTGGTYSTLKVQPAELEDSGVYFCASSRVQGIQETQYFGPGTRLLVL.

The V gene is TRBV7-2, the J gene TRBJ2-1; a weak D match, TRBD2 (5 bases). The CDR3 has 14 residues. Germline V gives CDR1 SGHTA, CDR2 FQGNSA. Trimming removed 4 bases from V and 8 bases from J, with 15 bases in between. CDR3 region: CASSSLLATHEQFF. CDR3 DNA sequence: TGTGCCAGCAGCTCCCTGCTAGCTACGCATGAGCAGTTCTTC.

The chain employs TRBV5-5 and TRBJ2-7, with a possible D match to TRBD2 (6 bases). Germline V gives CDR1 SGHKS, CDR2 YYEKEE (reference sequence). The CDR3 is 12 residues long. Deletions cut 5 bases from V and 7 bases from J, with 13 bases between. Here the CDR3 reads CASSKVAGEQYF. DNA for the CDR3: TGTGCCAGCAGTAAGGTGGCGGGAGAGCAGTACTTC.

This clonotype was detected many times. The junction departs from germline at one end; a sequencing error may be responsible. The chain uses TRBV11-1 and TRBJ2-1, with 10 bases lining up with TRBD2. The length of the CDR3 is 14 residues. The germline CDR1 and CDR2 sequences are SGHAT and FQDESV (reference sequence). The CDR3 DNA is TGTGCCAGCAGCCTAGCGGGGGCCCACAATGAGCAGTTCTTC. Translated: CASSLAGAHNEQFF.

The table lists this clonotype with a few counts. The chain has TRBV6-4 and TRBJ2-3, with 12 bases identical to TRBD2. Germline loops: CDR1 MRHNA, CDR2 SNTAGT. The CDR3 runs 15 residues. The V gene end was trimmed by 4 bases and the J gene end by 1 base; junction bases not matched to a gene: 0. The DNA for the CDR3 is TGTGCCAGCAGTGGGACTAGCGGGGGCACAGATACGCAGTATTTT. It yields the protein CASSGTSGGTDTQYF.

This clonotype has ten or more counts. The chain uses TRBV5-6 and TRBJ2-1; 9 bases are shared with TRBD1. Germline CDR1 is SGHDT and CDR2 is YYEEEE. CDR3 size: 16 residues. After removal of 4 bases from V and 1 base from J, the junction contained 6 bases not matched to a gene. CDR3 amino acids: CASSLRQGVSYNEQFF. The CDR3 DNA reads as TGTGCCAGCAGCCTGCGACAGGGGGTATCCTACAATGAGCAGTTCTTC.

Ten or more counts support this clonotype. J is TRBJ1-6 and V is TRBV3-1; D is perhaps TRBD1 (6 bases). Per the germline V gene, CDR1 is LGHDT and CDR2 is YNNKEL (reference sequence). The CDR3 has 12 amino acids. V was shortened by 2 bases and J by 13 bases, with 9 bases between the two germline ends. CDR3 nucleotides: TGTGCCAGCAGCCAAACAGGGACCCCCCTCCACTTT. This gives the protein CASSQTGTPLHF. Filled out from reference TRBV3-1 and TRBJ1-6, the complete variable domain reads DTAVSQTPKYLVTQMGNDKSIKCEQNLGHDTMYWYKQDSKKFLKIMFSYNNKELIINETVPNRFSPKSPDKAHLNLHINSLELGDSAVYFCASSQTGTPLHFGNGTRLTVT.

The genes are TRBV13 and TRBJ1-6; D gene ambiguous. In germline, CDR1 is PRHDT, CDR2 FYEKMQ (reference sequence). The V gene lost 4 bases and the J gene lost 7 bases, with 8 bases spanning the gap. The CDR3 covers 13 residues. The CDR3 here is CASSSSTNSPLHF. In DNA, the CDR3 is TGTGCCAGCAGCTCCTCCACCAATTCACCCCTCCACTTT.

This clonotype appeared once. V usage is TRBV5-1 and J usage is TRBJ1-1, with D uncertain. CDR1 is SGHRS, CDR2 YFSETQ, per germline. V dropped 2 bases and J dropped 4 bases, with 6 bases sitting between them. The CDR3 is made up of 12 amino acids. CDR3 region: CASSLDRTEAFF. The CDR3 nucleotides read TGCGCCAGCAGCTTAGACCGCACTGAAGCTTTCTTT.

This clonotype appeared a few times. This chain links TRBV29-1 with TRBJ1-2, with no clear D. Trimming left V 4 bases short and J 8 bases short, with 11 bases between. The CDR3 is 11 residues long. The V gene's germline CDR1 is SQVTM and CDR2 ANQGSEA. This CDR3 reads CSVAWEGGYTF. CDR3 sequence (DNA): TGCAGCGTTGCATGGGAAGGGGGCTACACCTTC.

V is TRBV6-5 and J is TRBJ2-5; D gene ambiguous. V was clipped by 4 bases and J by 4 bases, with 16 bases between them. The germline V gene has CDR1 MNHEY and CDR2 SVGAGI. This CDR3 spans 15 amino acids. The CDR3 DNA follows: TGTGCCAGCAGTTCAACCCCTGGGGTTGGAGAGACCCAGTACTTC. It codes for CASSSTPGVGETQYF.

This clonotype was counted ten times or more. V usage is TRBV5-1 and J usage is TRBJ2-1; 10 bases are a match to TRBD1. The germline CDR1 and CDR2 sequences are SGHRS and YFSETQ. CDR3 length: 15 residues. The junction had 4 bases not matched to a gene; V was cut back by 4 bases and J by 3 bases. The CDR3 region is CASSARTGGYNEQFF. DNA of the CDR3: TGCGCCAGCAGCGCCCGGACAGGGGGCTACAATGAGCAGTTCTTC.

The rearrangement uses TRBV10-3 and TRBJ2-5; D is possibly TRBD1 (5 bases). CDR3 length: 14 residues. Trimming took 10 bases from V and 2 from J, leaving 17 bases between them. CDR1 and CDR2 from the germline V gene are ENHRY and SYGVKD. The CDR3 coding sequence is TGTGCCACCTCCAACCCTGACAGACAAGAGACCCAGTACTTC. Protein product: CATSNPDRQETQYF.

This clonotype was seen just once. The J gene is TRBJ2-3, the V gene TRBV29-1; 8 nucleotides align to TRBD2. Germline loops: CDR1 SQVTM, CDR2 ANQGSEA. Trimming took 6 bases from V and 4 from J; bases not matched to a gene: 3. CDR3 length equals 12 residues. The CDR3 DNA is TGCAGCGTCGACGGGGGGGCAGATACGCAGTATTTT. This translates into CSVDGGADTQYF.

The chain combines TRBV3-1 with TRBJ2-5, with TRBD2 as a possible D gene (6 bases). The CDR3 extends over 15 amino acids. In germline, CDR1 is LGHDT, CDR2 YNNKEL (reference sequence). V dropped 6 bases and J dropped 2 bases, with 16 bases sitting between them. CDR3 nucleotides: TGTGCCAGCAGAAACTCCCGGGACTTGCAAGAGACCCAGTACTTC. Its protein product is CASRNSRDLQETQYF.

This clonotype was seen more than once but under ten times. V is TRBV11-1 and J is TRBJ2-6; D not resolved. V was clipped by 3 bases and J by 1 base, with 13 bases between them. Germline-derived CDR1 and CDR2 are SGHAT and FQDESV (reference sequence). CDR3 size: 17 residues. The CDR3 here is CASSFLGSPSGANVLTF. CDR3 nucleotide sequence: TGTGCCAGCAGCTTCCTTGGGTCACCGTCTGGGGCCAACGTCCTGACTTTC. The complete variable domain, with remaining parts taken from reference TRBV11-1 and TRBJ2-6, reads EAEVAQSPRYKITEKSQAVAFWCDPISGHATLYWYRQILGQGPELLVQFQDESVVDDSQLPKDRFSAERLKGVDSTLKIQPAELGDSAMYLCASSFLGSPSGANVLTFGAGSRLTVL.

This clonotype came up a few times. The rearrangement links TRBV4-1 to TRBJ2-1; D unclear. V was trimmed by 0 bases and J by 5 bases, leaving 11 bases between them. Germline V lookup: CDR1 MGHRA, CDR2 YSYEKL. The CDR3 contains 15 residues. The CDR3 spells CASSQDFGGNNEQFF. CDR3 in DNA: TGCGCCAGCAGCCAAGATTTTGGCGGAAACAATGAGCAGTTCTTC.